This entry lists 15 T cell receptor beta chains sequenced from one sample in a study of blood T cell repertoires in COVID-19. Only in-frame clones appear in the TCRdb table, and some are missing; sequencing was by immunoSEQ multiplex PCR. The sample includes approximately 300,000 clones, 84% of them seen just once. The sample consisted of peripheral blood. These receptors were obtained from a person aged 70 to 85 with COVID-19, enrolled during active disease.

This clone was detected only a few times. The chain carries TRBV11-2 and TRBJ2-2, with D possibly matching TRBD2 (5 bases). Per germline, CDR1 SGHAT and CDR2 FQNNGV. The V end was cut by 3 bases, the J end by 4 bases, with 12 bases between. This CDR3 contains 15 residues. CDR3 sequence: CASSFQRTITGELFF. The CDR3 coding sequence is TGTGCCAGCAGCTTTCAGCGGACGATCACCGGGGAGCTGTTTTTT. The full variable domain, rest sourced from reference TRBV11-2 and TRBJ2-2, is EAGVAQSPRYKIIEKRQSVAFWCNPISGHATLYWYQQILGQGPKLLIQFQNNGVVDDSQLPKDRFSAERLKGVDSTLKIQPAKLEDSAVYLCASSFQRTITGELFFGEGSRLTVL.

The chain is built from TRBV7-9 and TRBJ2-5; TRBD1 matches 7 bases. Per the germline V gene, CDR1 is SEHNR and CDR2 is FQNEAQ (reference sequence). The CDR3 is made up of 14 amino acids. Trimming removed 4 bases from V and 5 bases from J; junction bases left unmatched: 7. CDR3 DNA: TGTGCCAGCAGCTCACAGGGGTGGAGCGAGACCCAGTACTTC. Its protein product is CASSSQGWSETQYF.

CDR3 loop: CASRGGPNFSSYEQYF. The DNA for the CDR3 is TGTGCCAGCAGGGGGGGACCTAACTTCAGCTCCTACGAGCAGTACTTC. V usage is TRBV2 and J usage is TRBJ2-7; D may be TRBD2 (6 bases). This CDR3 has 16 amino acids. V lost 6 bases to trimming and J lost 0 bases, with 18 bases between them. Germline CDR1 is SNHLY and CDR2 is FYNNEI.

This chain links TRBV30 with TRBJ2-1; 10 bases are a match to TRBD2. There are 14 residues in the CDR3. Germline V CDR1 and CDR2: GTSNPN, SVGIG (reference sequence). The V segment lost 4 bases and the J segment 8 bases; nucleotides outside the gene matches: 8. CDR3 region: CAWTQTSGLDEQFF. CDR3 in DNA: TGTGCCTGGACTCAGACTAGCGGGTTGGATGAGCAGTTCTTC.

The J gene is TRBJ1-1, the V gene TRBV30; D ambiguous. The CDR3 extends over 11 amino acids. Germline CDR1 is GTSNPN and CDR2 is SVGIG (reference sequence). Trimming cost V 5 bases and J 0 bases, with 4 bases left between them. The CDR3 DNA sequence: TGTGCCTGGGTAGTGAACACTGAAGCTTTCTTT. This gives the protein CAWVVNTEAFF. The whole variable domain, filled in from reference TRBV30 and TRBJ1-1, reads SQTIHQWPATLVQPVGSPLSLECTVEGTSNPNLYWYRQAAGRGLQLLFYSVGIGQISSEVPQNLSASRPQDRQFILSSKKLLLSDSGFYLCAWVVNTEAFFGQGTRLTVV.

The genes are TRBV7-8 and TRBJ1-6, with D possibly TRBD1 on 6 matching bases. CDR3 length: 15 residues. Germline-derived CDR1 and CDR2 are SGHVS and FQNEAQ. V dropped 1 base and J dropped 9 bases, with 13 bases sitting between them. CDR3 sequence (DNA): TGTGCCAGCAGCTTAGTTCGGGGGGCCTCTTCACCCCTCCACTTT. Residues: CASSLVRGASSPLHF. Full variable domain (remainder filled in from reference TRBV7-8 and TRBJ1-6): GAGVSQSPRYKVAKRGQDVALRCDPISGHVSLFWYQQALGQGPEFLTYFQNEAQLDKSGLPSDRFFAERPEGSVSTLKIQRTQQEDSAVYLCASSLVRGASSPLHFGNGTRLTVT.

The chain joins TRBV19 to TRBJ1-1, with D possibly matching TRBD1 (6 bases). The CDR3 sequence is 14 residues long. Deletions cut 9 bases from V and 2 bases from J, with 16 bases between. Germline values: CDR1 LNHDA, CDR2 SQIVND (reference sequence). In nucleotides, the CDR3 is TGTGCCAGCCACACGGGACAACTTAACACTGAAGCTTTCTTT. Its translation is CASHTGQLNTEAFF.

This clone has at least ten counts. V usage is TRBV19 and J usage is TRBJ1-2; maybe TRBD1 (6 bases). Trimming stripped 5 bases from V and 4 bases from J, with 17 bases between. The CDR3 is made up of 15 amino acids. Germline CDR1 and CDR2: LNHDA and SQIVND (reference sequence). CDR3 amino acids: CASSPSGGQLYGYTF. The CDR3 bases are TGTGCCAGTAGTCCCTCGGGGGGCCAGCTCTATGGCTACACCTTC.

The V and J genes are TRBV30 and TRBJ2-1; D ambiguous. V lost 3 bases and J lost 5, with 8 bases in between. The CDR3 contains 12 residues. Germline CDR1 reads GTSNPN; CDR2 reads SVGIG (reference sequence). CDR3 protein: CAWSPVNNEQFF. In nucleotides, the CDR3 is TGTGCCTGGAGCCCAGTAAACAATGAGCAGTTCTTC. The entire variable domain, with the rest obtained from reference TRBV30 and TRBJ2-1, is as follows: SQTIHQWPATLVQPVGSPLSLECTVEGTSNPNLYWYRQAAGRGLQLLFYSVGIGQISSEVPQNLSASRPQDRQFILSSKKLLLSDSGFYLCAWSPVNNEQFFGPGTRLTVL.

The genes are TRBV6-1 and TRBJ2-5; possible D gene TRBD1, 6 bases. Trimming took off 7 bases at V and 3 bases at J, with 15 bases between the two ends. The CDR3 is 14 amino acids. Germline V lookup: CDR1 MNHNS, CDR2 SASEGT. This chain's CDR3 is CASKLPGHKETQYF. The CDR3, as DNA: TGTGCCAGCAAACTACCGGGACACAAAGAGACCCAGTACTTC.

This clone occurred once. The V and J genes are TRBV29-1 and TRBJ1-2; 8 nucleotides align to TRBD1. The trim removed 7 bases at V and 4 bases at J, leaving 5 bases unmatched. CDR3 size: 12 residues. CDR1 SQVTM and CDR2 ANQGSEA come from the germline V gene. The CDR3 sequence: CSGRTGLYGYTF. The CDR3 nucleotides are TGCAGCGGAAGGACAGGGCTCTATGGCTACACCTTC.

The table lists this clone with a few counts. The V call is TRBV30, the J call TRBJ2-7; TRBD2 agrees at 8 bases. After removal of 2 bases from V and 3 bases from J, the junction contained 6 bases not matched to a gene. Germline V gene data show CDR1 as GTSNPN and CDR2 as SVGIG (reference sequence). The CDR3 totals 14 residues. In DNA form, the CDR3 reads TGTGCCTGGAGTTTGTCTAGCGGGTTCTACGAGCAGTACTTC. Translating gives CAWSLSSGFYEQYF.

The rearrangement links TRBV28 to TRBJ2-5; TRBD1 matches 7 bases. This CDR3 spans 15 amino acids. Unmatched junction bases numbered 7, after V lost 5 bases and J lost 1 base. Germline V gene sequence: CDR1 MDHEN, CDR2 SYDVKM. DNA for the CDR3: TGTGCCAGCAGTACCTTAGGGGGCCGCCAAGAGACCCAGTACTTC. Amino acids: CASSTLGGRQETQYF.

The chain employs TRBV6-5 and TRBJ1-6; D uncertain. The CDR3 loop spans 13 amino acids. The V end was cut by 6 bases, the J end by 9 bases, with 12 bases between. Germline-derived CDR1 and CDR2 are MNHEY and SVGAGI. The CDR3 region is CASSQTGVSPLHF. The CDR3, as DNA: TGTGCCAGCAGCCAGACCGGGGTTTCACCCCTCCACTTT.

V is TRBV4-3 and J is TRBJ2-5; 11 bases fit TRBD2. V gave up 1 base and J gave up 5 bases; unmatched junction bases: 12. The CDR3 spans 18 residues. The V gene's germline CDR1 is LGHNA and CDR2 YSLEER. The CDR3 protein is CASSQGVPGLAGGETQYF. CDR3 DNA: TGCGCCAGCAGCCAAGGCGTCCCGGGTCTAGCGGGAGGTGAGACCCAGTACTTC.